Below, one T cell receptor (beta chain) is given with its context. These data belong to a study of blood T cell repertoires in COVID-19. Study context: Samples representing acute and convalescent COVID-19 were sourced from the United States, Italy and Spain. PBMCs, B-cell-depleted T cells, or T cells were the source of the cDNA or gDNA that made up the material.

Using immunoSEQ multiplex PCR, the repertoire was profiled, and TCRdb retains in-frame clones only, with some absent. The profile shows around 97,000 clones, around 82% of them singletons. Germline lookup yields CDR1 SGHNT and CDR2 YENEEA. V lost 5 bases and J lost 4, with 17 bases in between. There are 15 residues in the CDR3. The specimen sequenced was peripheral blood. This sequence joins TRBV11-3 and TRBJ2-5; perhaps TRBD1 as D (6 bases). The TCR originated in a human donor in a cohort sampled during active or convalescent COVID-19. CDR3 region: CASSPSGVWGETQYF. CDR3 in DNA: TGTGCCAGCAGCCCGTCAGGGGTATGGGGAGAGACCCAGTACTTC.